This T cell receptor (beta chain) was sequenced during a study of T cells in Graves' hyperthyroidism and ophthalmopathy. Whole-study findings and limits: Among clonotypes expanded in thyroid above 0.001, most were also found in blood.

The CDR3 runs 12 residues. In germline, CDR1 is SGHRS, CDR2 YFSETQ. The V gene lost 0 bases and the J gene lost 7 bases, with 8 bases spanning the gap. There are many counts of this clonotype. As yet, its antigen is unknown. Amplified regions were TCR beta CDR3 sequences from RNA transcripts. HTBI primers were employed in a first-round RT-PCR of the TCR CDR3. TCRdb recomputed calls from the multiplex PCR reads with MiXCR, one row per CDR3 protein. The repertoire holds over 350,000 distinct CDR3 sequences, with under 20% as singletons. The gene calls are TRBV5-1 and TRBJ2-7, with D possibly being TRBD1 (5 bases). The sequenced sample was blood. The receptor was isolated from a man aged 18-30 years with Graves' ophthalmopathy. CDR3 sequence: CASSLDRMEQYF. The CDR3 nucleotides are TGCGCCAGCAGCTTGGACAGGATGGAGCAGTACTTC.